The 8 T cell receptor beta chains in this list originate from one sample, sequenced in a study of OX40 agonist ivuxolimab in advanced cancers. Sequencing used immunoSEQ multiplex PCR; TCRdb keeps in-frame clones, though not all of them. The data contain about 25,000 clones, roughly 77% of them singletons. Specimen: CD4+ or CD8+ T cells sorted from blood, collected in a trial of the OX40 agonist ivuxolimab. The receptor source for this set is an adult with an advanced solid tumor such as melanoma, head and neck, liver or kidney cancer.

This clone was seen a single time. This chain uses TRBV4-1 with TRBJ1-1, with D perhaps TRBD1 (5 bases). V was pared by 4 bases and J by 7 bases, with 16 bases between. CDR3 length: 14 residues. Germline CDR1 MGHRA, CDR2 YSYEKL. As DNA, the CDR3 is TGCGCCAGCAGCCCGAGAAGGGGAGGAAATGAAGCTTTCTTT. This encodes CASSPRRGGNEAFF.

This chain connects TRBV7-9 to TRBJ2-3; D is ambiguous. The CDR3 contains 14 residues. V was clipped by 1 base and J by 8 bases, with 13 bases between them. Germline V gene sequence: CDR1 SEHNR, CDR2 FQNEAQ (reference sequence). The CDR3 loop is CASSLEIGRSTQYF. The CDR3, as DNA: TGTGCCAGCAGCTTAGAGATAGGACGGAGTACGCAGTATTTT.

This chain uses TRBV7-8 with TRBJ2-7; 13 bases match TRBD2. Germline assignment: CDR1 SGHVS and CDR2 FQNEAQ. This CDR3 comprises 16 residues. J lost 6 bases, V lost 5 bases, and 10 bases had no gene match. Here the CDR3 DNA reads TGTGCCAGCAGCACGGGGACTAGCGGGACCTCGATCGAGCAGTACTTC. Residues: CASSTGTSGTSIEQYF.

The sample holds a few counts of this clone. The chain carries TRBV14 and TRBJ2-7, with TRBD1 matching over 7 bases. CDR3 length equals 15 residues. Germline V gives CDR1 SGHDN, CDR2 FVKESK. The J segment lost 4 bases and the V segment lost 1 base, leaving 7 bases of the junction unmatched. CDR3 sequence: CASSQGLDRNYEQYF. Written as DNA, the CDR3 is TGTGCCAGCAGCCAAGGCCTGGACAGGAATTACGAGCAGTACTTC.

In this sample, this clone turned up once. The chain joins TRBV7-9 to TRBJ2-1; D is possibly TRBD1 (6 bases). Germline values: CDR1 SEHNR, CDR2 FQNEAQ (reference sequence). This CDR3 is built from 15 residues. The ends were cut back, 6 bases at V and 5 bases at J, with 17 bases in the middle. CDR3 coding DNA: TGTGCCAGCAGACGAGGGACAAGGGGGAACAATGAGCAGTTCTTC. This translates into CASRRGTRGNNEQFF.

The V and J genes are TRBV19 and TRBJ1-2; the D gene is possibly TRBD1 (5 bases). CDR3 length equals 15 residues. Trimming removed 2 bases at V and 3 bases at J, with 13 bases between. Germline-derived CDR1 and CDR2 are LNHDA and SQIVND (reference sequence). The DNA of the CDR3 is TGTGCCAGTAGTATAAGACCCGACAGCTACTATGGCTACACCTTC. Protein sequence: CASSIRPDSYYGYTF.

This chain uses TRBV5-1 with TRBJ2-7; 9 bases align to TRBD1. CDR3 length equals 15 residues. V lost 0 bases and J lost 5; bases outside the gene matches: 6. CDR1 is SGHRS and CDR2 is YFSETQ in the germline V gene. CDR3 sequence: CASSLDWTGANEQYF. CDR3 bases: TGCGCCAGCAGCTTGGATTGGACAGGGGCCAACGAGCAGTACTTC.

The chain joins TRBV11-2 to TRBJ2-7; tentative D call: TRBD2 (6 bases). Deletions cut 5 bases from V and 1 base from J, with 9 bases between. Germline CDR1 and CDR2: SGHAT and FQNNGV. The CDR3 covers 13 residues. In DNA form, the CDR3 reads TGTGCCAGCAGCCACGGGACTTCCTACGAGCAGTACTTC. Its translation: CASSHGTSYEQYF.